The subject of this entry is one TCR beta chain. Its antigen is not known. The CDR3 covers 15 residues. The time point here: pre-treatment baseline. This sample is part of a study of blood T cell dynamics during melanoma immunotherapy. Findings and limits, study-wide: The study could not tell melanoma-specific clones from general immune activation.

The table came from immunoSEQ multiplex PCR; TCRdb's copy has only in-frame clones and leaves some out. Of 7,000 or so clones listed, 80% to 85% are singletons. Sample: blood, taken from a patient treated with checkpoint blockade. The receptor's source is a human donor with melanoma. The V and J genes are TRBV21-1 and TRBJ2-1; no check of the table's D call, TRBD2, against the DNA was made. TRBV21-1 is labeled a pseudogene. CDR3 region: CASSKGLAGVNEQFF. CDR3 bases: TGTGCCAGCAGCAAAGGACTAGCGGGAGTCAATGAGCAGTTCTTC.